Listed here are 20 T cell receptor beta chains from one sample, sequenced in a study of T cell responses to AZD1222 COVID-19 vaccine. Clones were read by immunoSEQ multiplex PCR, and TCRdb kept only the in-frame ones, dropping some. The sample holds some 42,000 clones, over 80% seen once. The specimen comprised peripheral blood, sampled 28 days after the second AZD1222 dose. Receptors were obtained from an adult who received the AZD1222 COVID-19 vaccine.

The rearrangement uses TRBV7-2 and TRBJ2-1; D unresolved. Germline-derived CDR1 and CDR2 are SGHTA and FQGNSA. The V end was cut by 5 bases, the J end by 3 bases, with 5 bases between. The CDR3 sequence is 12 residues long. Written as DNA, the CDR3 is TGTGCCAGCAGCAGGGACTACAATGAGCAGTTCTTC. Translation: CASSRDYNEQFF.

The chain links TRBV29-1 to TRBJ1-2, with TRBD1 matching over 8 bases. The CDR3 has 13 amino acids. V dropped 4 bases and J dropped 7; count of bases not matched to a gene: 8. The germline V gene encodes CDR1 SQVTM and CDR2 ANQGSEA. CDR3 sequence: CSVGVGTGSGYTF. The CDR3 DNA reads as TGCAGCGTTGGAGTCGGGACAGGTAGTGGCTACACCTTC.

This chain joins TRBV6-5 and TRBJ1-4; D gene uncertain. Germline V lookup: CDR1 MNHEY, CDR2 SVGAGI. The V end was cut by 2 bases, the J end by 3 bases, with 7 bases between. CDR3 size: 14 residues. In nucleotides, the CDR3 is TGTGCCAGCAGTTACAGTAGCGCTAATGAAAAACTGTTTTTT. It specifies CASSYSSANEKLFF.

The V gene is TRBV28, the J gene TRBJ1-3, with D tentatively TRBD1 (6 bases). Germline V gene data show CDR1 as MDHEN and CDR2 as SYDVKM. The CDR3 extends over 14 amino acids. Trimming removed 7 bases at V and 3 bases at J, with 13 bases between. CDR3 sequence: CASILGGSGNTIYF. The CDR3 DNA sequence: TGTGCCAGCATATTAGGGGGAAGTGGAAACACCATATATTTT.

V and J are TRBV4-1 and TRBJ1-4, with 7 bases matching TRBD1. The junction had 6 bases not matched to a gene; V was cut back by 2 bases and J by 6 bases. The germline V gene has CDR1 MGHRA and CDR2 YSYEKL. CDR3 size: 15 residues. The CDR3 protein is CASSQRDRDYEKLFF. Written as DNA, the CDR3 is TGCGCCAGCAGCCAAAGGGACAGAGACTATGAAAAACTGTTTTTT.

The chain is built from TRBV11-2 and TRBJ2-1, with 10 bases identical to TRBD2. CDR1 SGHAT and CDR2 FQNNGV come from the germline V gene. V lost 8 bases to trimming and J lost 8 bases; unmatched junction nucleotides: 12. CDR3 length equals 15 residues. The CDR3 loop is CASDSLAGVGDEQFF. In nucleotides, the CDR3 is TGTGCCAGCGACTCTCTAGCGGGGGTTGGGGATGAGCAGTTCTTC.

The chain uses TRBV5-4 and TRBJ2-5, with D maybe TRBD1 (6 bases). V dropped 4 bases and J dropped 4 bases, with 11 bases sitting between them. Germline CDR1 is SGHNT and CDR2 is YYREEE (reference sequence). This CDR3 is built from 13 residues. This CDR3 reads CASSLRTAETQYF. In nucleotides, the CDR3 is TGTGCCAGCAGCCTCAGGACAGCAGAGACCCAGTACTTC.

Regarding this clone: Other DNA sequences in this sample translate to the same CDR3. The rearrangement links TRBV2 to TRBJ2-7; TRBD2 matches at 9 bases. This CDR3 region has 14 residues. In germline, CDR1 is SNHLY, CDR2 FYNNEI. V shed 5 bases and J 2 bases; nucleotides not matched to a gene: 4. The CDR3 loop is CASSLGLAPYEQYF. Written as DNA, the CDR3 is TGTGCCAGCAGTTTGGGACTAGCACCCTACGAGCAGTACTTC.

The chain joins TRBV27 to TRBJ2-2; D perhaps matches TRBD2 (5 bases). This CDR3 spans 13 amino acids. Germline-derived CDR1 and CDR2 are MNHEY and SMNVEV (reference sequence). V shed 2 bases and J shed 8 bases, with 9 bases lying between them. CDR3 protein: CASSLMERGELFF. DNA for the CDR3: TGTGCCAGCAGTTTAATGGAGCGGGGGGAGCTGTTTTTT.

CDR3 sequence reads: CASSFSGLYTDTQYF. CDR3 nucleotides: TGTGCCAGCAGCTTTTCCGGGTTATATACAGATACGCAGTATTTT. The rearrangement links TRBV13 to TRBJ2-3; D gene uncertain. Looked up from germline, CDR1 is PRHDT and CDR2 is FYEKMQ (reference sequence). This CDR3 spans 15 amino acids. V dropped 3 bases and J dropped 3 bases, with 13 bases sitting between them.

The chain recombines TRBV19 with TRBJ2-2; no reliable D call. V was clipped by 5 bases and J by 4 bases, with 11 bases between them. This CDR3 is built from 14 residues. Germline assignment: CDR1 LNHDA and CDR2 SQIVND (reference sequence). The CDR3 DNA follows: TGTGCCAGTAGTCCCTCGGCTGGCACCGGGGAGCTGTTTTTT. Translation gives CASSPSAGTGELFF.

The chain combines TRBV28 with TRBJ1-6; a weak D match, TRBD1 (5 bases). Trimming shortened V by 6 bases and J by 3 bases, and 9 bases separated the two germline ends. Looked up from germline, CDR1 is MDHEN and CDR2 is SYDVKM. This CDR3 has 14 residues. The DNA of the CDR3 is TGTGCCAGCAGCCGAGACAGCTATAATTCACCCCTCCACTTT. It specifies CASSRDSYNSPLHF.

The rearrangement uses TRBV5-1 and TRBJ1-1; 8 bases map to TRBD1. Germline CDR1 SGHRS, CDR2 YFSETQ. The CDR3 runs to 13 residues. With 0 bases clipped from V and 7 bases from J, the junction kept 2 bases outside the gene matches. The CDR3 bases are TGCGCCAGCAGCTTGGCACAGGGGGGTGAAGCTTTCTTT. Translated, it gives CASSLAQGGEAFF.

The V and J genes are TRBV29-1 and TRBJ2-3; tentative D call: TRBD2 (6 bases). CDR3 size: 13 residues. Trimming stripped 7 bases from V and 0 bases from J, with 11 bases between. The V gene's germline CDR1 is SQVTM and CDR2 ANQGSEA. The CDR3: CSGTGTSTDTQYF. CDR3 sequence (DNA): TGCAGCGGAACCGGGACTAGCACAGATACGCAGTATTTT.

V usage is TRBV3-1 (or the pseudogene TRBV3-2) and J usage is TRBJ2-3; D gene unclear. Germline CDR1 LGHDT, CDR2 YNNKEL (reference sequence). This CDR3 spans 15 amino acids. Trimming took 1 base from V and 1 from J, leaving 9 bases between them. CDR3 coding DNA: TGTGCCAGCAGCCAAGTACGGGTAGGCACAGATACGCAGTATTTT. Its protein product is CASSQVRVGTDTQYF.

The rearrangement joins TRBV5-1 to TRBJ1-3; 8 bases agree with TRBD1. There are 14 residues in the CDR3. With 4 bases clipped from V and 4 bases from J, the junction kept 4 bases outside the gene matches. The germline V gene has CDR1 SGHRS and CDR2 YFSETQ. The CDR3 region has the DNA TGCGCCAGCAGCCCCGGACAGGGCGGAAACACCATATATTTT. This codes for CASSPGQGGNTIYF.

By share, this clone ranks as medium-sized. The chain couples TRBV9 to TRBJ2-7; D is uncertain. The CDR3 consists of 14 residues. The germline V gene encodes CDR1 SGDLS and CDR2 YYNGEE. Trimming took off 2 bases at V and 4 bases at J, with 13 bases between the two ends. CDR3 region: CASSVSGVGYEQYF. In nucleotides, the CDR3 is TGTGCCAGCAGCGTCTCTGGGGTCGGATACGAGCAGTACTTC. The whole variable domain, filled in from reference TRBV9 and TRBJ2-7, reads DSGVTQTPKHLITATGQRVTLRCSPRSGDLSVYWYQQSLDQGLQFLIQYYNGEERAKGNILERFSAQQFPDLHSELNLSSLELGDSALYFCASSVSGVGYEQYFGPGTRLTVT.

The chain recombines TRBV4-2 with TRBJ1-1, with 7 bases matching TRBD1. CDR3 length: 13 residues. Germline-derived CDR1 and CDR2 are LGHNA and YNFKEQ. Losses at the gene ends were 1 base for V and 7 bases for J; bases not matched to a gene: 3. The CDR3 bases are TGTGCCAGCAGCCAAGGACAGGGCGTTGAAGCTTTCTTT. Translating gives CASSQGQGVEAFF.

The chain uses TRBV5-1 and TRBJ2-7; TRBD1 matches 7 bases. The CDR3 is 14 amino acids. Germline values: CDR1 SGHRS, CDR2 YFSETQ. The junction had 4 bases not matched to a gene; V was cut back by 3 bases and J by 1 base. The CDR3 DNA reads TGCGCCAGCAGCTCGCCGGGACAGTCCTACGAGCAGTACTTC. It codes for CASSSPGQSYEQYF.

This CDR3 is CASSDLVGGTAYEQYF. The CDR3 DNA is TGTGCCAGCAGCGACTTGGTAGGGGGCACGGCCTACGAGCAGTACTTC. The chain carries TRBV11-1 and TRBJ2-7; 7 bases align to TRBD1. V dropped 5 bases and J dropped 2; count of bases not matched to a gene: 12. From germline, CDR1 is SGHAT and CDR2 FQDESV (reference sequence). The CDR3 length is 16 residues.